What follows are 12 T cell receptor beta chains derived from one specimen sequenced in a study of T cell responses to AZD1222 COVID-19 vaccine. Measured with immunoSEQ multiplex PCR; TCRdb has only the in-frame clones, and not every one. Seen here are tens of thousands of clones, roughly 90% observed once, and the top ten hold over 20%. Source: peripheral blood, taken on day 0 of AZD1222 vaccination. The receptors here all came from an adult in good health.

This chain connects TRBV6-2 or TRBV6-3 to TRBJ1-1; D unresolved. The CDR3 extends over 14 amino acids. Germline values: CDR1 MNHEY, CDR2 SVGEGT. V was shortened by 2 bases and J by 0 bases, with 7 bases between the two germline ends. The CDR3 here is CASSYADMNTEAFF. CDR3 coding DNA: TGTGCCAGCAGTTACGCAGACATGAACACTGAAGCTTTCTTT.

This chain links TRBV5-8 with TRBJ2-5, with TRBD2 matching 11 bases. CDR1 SGHTS and CDR2 YDEGEE come from the germline V gene. The CDR3 is 17 amino acids. V trimming: 0 bases; J trimming: 4 bases; junction bases outside the gene matches: 8. CDR3 sequence reads: CASSLGLAGGQGETQYF. In DNA, the CDR3 is TGTGCCAGCAGCTTGGGCCTAGCGGGGGGCCAGGGAGAGACCCAGTACTTC.

The chain combines TRBV18 with TRBJ2-7; D ambiguous. This CDR3 has 15 amino acids. Per germline, CDR1 KGHSH and CDR2 LQKENI. The V end was cut by 3 bases, the J end by 2 bases, with 14 bases between. CDR3 nucleotides: TGTGCCAGCTCACCGCTTGTAGGAACAACCTACGAGCAGTACTTC. Protein product: CASSPLVGTTYEQYF. Supplemented by reference TRBV18 and TRBJ2-7, the full variable domain reads NAGVMQNPRHLVRRRGQEARLRCSPMKGHSHVYWYRQLPEEGLKFMVYLQKENIIDESGMPKERFSAEFPKEGPSILRIQQVVRGDSAAYFCASSPLVGTTYEQYFGPGTRLTVT.

The J gene is TRBJ1-4, the V gene TRBV19, with D tentatively TRBD1 (6 bases). CDR3 length: 14 residues. Looked up from germline, CDR1 is LNHDA and CDR2 is SQIVND (reference sequence). V was shortened by 10 bases and J by 8 bases, with 20 bases between the two germline ends. In DNA form, the CDR3 reads TGTGCCACGCGGCACTTGGACAGCGAGGAAAAACTGTTTTTT. Translation gives CATRHLDSEEKLFF.

This clone was detected only once. The DNA for the CDR3 is TGTGCCAGTAGTATGTCTTACGTGAACACTGAAGCTTTCTTT. This codes for CASSMSYVNTEAFF. The rearrangement uses TRBV19 and TRBJ1-1; no definite D call. Germline values: CDR1 LNHDA, CDR2 SQIVND (reference sequence). The V and J ends lost 3 bases and 0 bases respectively, with 8 bases between them. This CDR3 contains 14 residues.

The V gene is TRBV11-2, the J gene TRBJ1-2, with 7 bases aligning to TRBD1. Trimming cost V 4 bases and J 4 bases; bases outside gene matches: 12. Germline CDR1 reads SGHAT; CDR2 reads FQNNGV. This CDR3 spans 16 amino acids. The CDR3 spells CASSSPNRGQGYGYTF. CDR3 nucleotide sequence: TGTGCCAGCAGCTCGCCGAACAGGGGTCAGGGCTATGGCTACACCTTC.

The CDR3 sequence is CASSRQMTGSGELFF. DNA of the CDR3: TGTGCCAGCAGCCGCCAAATGACAGGGTCCGGGGAGCTGTTTTTT. The chain combines TRBV9 with TRBJ2-2; TRBD1 matches at 7 bases. V shed 4 bases and J 6 bases; nucleotides not matched to a gene: 9. Germline lookup yields CDR1 SGDLS and CDR2 YYNGEE. The CDR3 is 15 amino acids.

The chain joins TRBV5-8 to TRBJ1-2, with D tentatively TRBD1 (5 bases). In germline, CDR1 is SGHTS, CDR2 YDEGEE. Trimming left V 4 bases short and J 8 bases short, with 12 bases between. This CDR3 has 12 amino acids. The CDR3 coding sequence is TGTGCCAGCAGCAGCCACAAGGGGGGCTACACCTTC. Its translation is CASSSHKGGYTF.

This chain joins TRBV7-2 and TRBJ2-7; D is perhaps TRBD2 (6 bases). The germline V gene has CDR1 SGHTA and CDR2 FQGNSA. The CDR3 runs 19 residues. V lost 2 bases, J lost 1 base, and 24 bases lay in between. CDR3 residues: CASSLIRGIMGRYSYEQYF. In DNA, the CDR3 is TGTGCCAGCAGCTTAATACGGGGGATAATGGGACGGTATTCCTACGAGCAGTACTTC.

The genes are TRBV20-1 and TRBJ1-1; unclear D gene. V was cut by 3 bases and J by 3 bases, with 5 bases left in between. CDR1 is DFQATT, CDR2 SNEGSKA, per germline (reference sequence). This CDR3 contains 11 residues. The CDR3 nucleotides are TGCAGTGCTAGCGGTGACACTGAAGCTTTCTTT. Its translation is CSASGDTEAFF.

This sequence joins TRBV27 and TRBJ2-4, with a possible D match to TRBD1 (5 bases). The CDR3 loop spans 13 amino acids. V was pared by 5 bases and J by 9 bases, with 14 bases between. Germline CDR1 reads MNHEY; CDR2 reads SMNVEV (reference sequence). CDR3 protein: CASSKGVFGIQYF. The CDR3 coding sequence is TGTGCCAGCAGTAAAGGGGTCTTCGGCATTCAGTACTTC.

This chain uses TRBV10-3 with TRBJ1-2; 11 bases map to TRBD1. The V gene's germline CDR1 is ENHRY and CDR2 SYGVKD. The CDR3 runs to 15 residues. Trimming cost V 10 bases and J 6 bases; bases outside gene matches: 13. Written as DNA, the CDR3 is TGTGCCAGCCACAACCGGGACAGGGGGAAGGATGGCTACACCTTC. Translation gives CASHNRDRGKDGYTF.